This T cell receptor beta chain came from a study of blood T cell repertoires in COVID-19. Study details: The samples span acute and convalescent COVID-19 from the United States, Italy and Spain. PBMCs, B-cell-depleted T cells, or T cells were the source of the cDNA or gDNA that made up the material.

Data came from immunoSEQ multiplex PCR; TCRdb stores just in-frame clones and leaves some out. The sample lists around 180,000 clones, 60% to 80% occurring once. The germline V and J ends were trimmed by 0 bases and 4 bases, with 8 bases remaining between them. There are 13 residues in the CDR3. Germline values: CDR1 SGDLS, CDR2 YYNGEE. Sequenced input: peripheral blood. This clonotype originated in a man in his sixties with active or convalescent COVID-19. The gene calls are TRBV9 and TRBJ2-7; TRBD1 might be the D (6 bases). The CDR3 reads CASSVGDKYEQYF. In nucleotides, the CDR3 is TGTGCCAGCAGCGTAGGGGACAAATACGAGCAGTACTTC.